Sequencing of this T cell receptor (beta chain) was carried out in a study of CD8 T cells in Susac syndrome. When the RNA was reverse transcribed, random hexamers were used with an input of about 0.5 to 1 ug. The amplification used immunoSEQ multiplex PCR on TCR beta CDR3; it spanned 54 Vbeta and 13 Jbeta. MiXCR, run by TCRdb on the immunoSEQ multiplex PCR reads, gives a single entry per CDR3 protein. The sample lists about 170,000 distinct CDR3 sequences, 90% to 96% occurring once. General study results and limits: The authors found no clonal expansion in Susac syndrome CD4+ T cell repertoires.

The CDR3 totals 13 residues. V lost 6 bases and J lost 3, with 11 bases in between. CDR1 is KGHSH and CDR2 is LQKENI in the germline V gene. Patients with Susac syndrome fulfilled recently defined diagnostic criteria for definite or probable disease. Negative magnetic isolation gave CD8+ and CD4+ cells; FACS enriched CD8+ TEMRA. With regard to this clonotype: The antigen is unknown.

The sequence came from a human donor with Susac syndrome. Sequenced input: CD4+ T cells from PBMCs. V and J are TRBV18 and TRBJ2-5; a weak D match, TRBD1 (5 bases). This chain's CDR3 is CASSLLREETQYF. The CDR3, as DNA: TGTGCCAGCTCTCTACTCAGGGAAGAGACCCAGTACTTC.